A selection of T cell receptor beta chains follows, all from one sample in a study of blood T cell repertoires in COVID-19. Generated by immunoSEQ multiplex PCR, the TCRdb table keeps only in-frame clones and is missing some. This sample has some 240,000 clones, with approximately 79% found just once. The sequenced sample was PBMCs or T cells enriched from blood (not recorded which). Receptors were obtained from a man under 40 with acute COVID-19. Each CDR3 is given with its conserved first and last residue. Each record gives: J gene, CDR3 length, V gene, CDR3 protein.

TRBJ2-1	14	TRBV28	CASSGRGVFDEQFF
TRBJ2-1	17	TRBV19	CASRTSWRRSSYNEQFF
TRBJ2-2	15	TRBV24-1	CATSDPGQTTGELFF
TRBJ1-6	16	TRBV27	CASSPRWTGRRSPLHF
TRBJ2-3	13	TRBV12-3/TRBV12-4	CASTSGRTDTQYF
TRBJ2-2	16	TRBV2	CASSSQGGGNTGELFF
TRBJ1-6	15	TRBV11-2	CASRMPGHRNSPLHF
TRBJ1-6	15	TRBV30	CAWTPRVLYNSPLHF
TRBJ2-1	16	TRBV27	CASRELGQGAYNEQFF
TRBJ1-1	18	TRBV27	CASSFFPVVWGPNAEAFF
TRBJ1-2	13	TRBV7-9	CASSLARGYGYTF
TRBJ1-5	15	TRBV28	CASSLYDSRNQPQHF
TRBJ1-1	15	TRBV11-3	CASTTLGTGGSEAFF
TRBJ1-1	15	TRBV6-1	CASSEWEGADTEAFF
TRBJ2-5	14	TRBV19	CASSLGTGFWTQYF
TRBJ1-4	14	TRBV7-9	CASSLWDREWKLFF
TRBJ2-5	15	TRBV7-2	CASSARLAGAGTQYF
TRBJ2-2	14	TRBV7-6	CASSLAPGSGELFF
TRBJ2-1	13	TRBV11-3	CASSLVSSNEQFF
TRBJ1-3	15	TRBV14	CASSHRQVSGNTIYF
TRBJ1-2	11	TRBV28	CASSPGYGYTF
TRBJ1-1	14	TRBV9	CASSPHRGNTEAFF
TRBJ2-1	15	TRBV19	CASSIVAGPNNEQFF
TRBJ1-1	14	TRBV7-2	CASSLVPMNTEAFF
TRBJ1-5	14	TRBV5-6	CASSLGGPKQPQHF
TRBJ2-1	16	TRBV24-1	CATSDPRGLVTNEQFF
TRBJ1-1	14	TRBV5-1	CASSLQTSGTEAFF
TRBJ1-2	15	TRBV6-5	CASLDRGLSGYGYTF
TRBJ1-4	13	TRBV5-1	CASSRSANEKLFF
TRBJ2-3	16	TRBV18	CASSPLGQPAADTQYF
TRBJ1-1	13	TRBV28	CASSLLVNTEAFF
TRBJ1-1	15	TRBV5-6	CASSSAQGRGTEAFF
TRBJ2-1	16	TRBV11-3	CASSDVVGLAGGEQFF
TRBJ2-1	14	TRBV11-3	CASSLGGSLREQFF
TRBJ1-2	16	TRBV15	CATSPTGRVFNYGYTF
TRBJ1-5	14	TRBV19	CASSVLNRNQPQHF
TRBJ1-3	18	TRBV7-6	CASSLVRDRGRSGNTIYF